The 30 T cell receptor beta chains in this list originate from one sample, sequenced in a study of blood T cell repertoires in COVID-19. The data were produced by immunoSEQ multiplex PCR, yet TCRdb's version contains in-frame clones alone and is incomplete. The sample records around 300,000 clones, roughly 90% being singletons. The sequenced sample consisted of peripheral blood. The receptors here all came from a woman aged 40 to 50 with COVID-19, enrolled during active disease.

V usage is TRBV4-2 and J usage is TRBJ2-7; TRBD1 matches at 8 bases. The J segment lost 4 bases and the V segment lost 4 bases, leaving 9 bases of the junction unmatched. The CDR3 extends over 15 amino acids. Germline CDR1 and CDR2: LGHNA and YNFKEQ. CDR3 region: CASSPGGTGVYEQYF. The CDR3 nucleotides are TGTGCCAGCAGCCCAGGTGGGACAGGAGTTTACGAGCAGTACTTC.

The genes are TRBV28 and TRBJ2-7; 8 bases are a match to TRBD2. The CDR3 totals 15 residues. With 4 bases clipped from V and 5 bases from J, the junction kept 10 bases outside the gene matches. Germline V lookup: CDR1 MDHEN, CDR2 SYDVKM. As DNA, the CDR3 is TGTGCCAGCAGTTACGGCGGGGGGCGGAGGGACGAGCAGTACTTC. As protein: CASSYGGGRRDEQYF.

V usage is TRBV28 and J usage is TRBJ2-7; 7 bases are shared with TRBD1. The CDR3 is made up of 15 amino acids. The germline gives CDR1 MDHEN, CDR2 SYDVKM. The trim removed 4 bases at V and 0 bases at J, leaving 6 bases unmatched. In DNA, the CDR3 is TGTGCCAGCAGTTCTGACAGGGAGAGCTCCTACGAGCAGTACTTC. Protein product: CASSSDRESSYEQYF.

The rearrangement uses TRBV5-8 and TRBJ2-6, with 8 bases fitting TRBD2. The ends lost 0 bases at V and 13 bases at J; junction bases unmatched: 12. The germline gives CDR1 SGHTS, CDR2 YDEGEE. The CDR3 is 16 residues long. CDR3 sequence (DNA): TGTGCCAGCAGCTTGGCTATTACGACGGGGGGGATGGTCCTGACTTTC. This gives the protein CASSLAITTGGMVLTF.

The chain employs TRBV19 and TRBJ2-1; the match to TRBD2 covers 10 bases. Germline-derived CDR1 and CDR2 are LNHDA and SQIVND (reference sequence). Losses at the gene ends were 4 bases for V and 4 bases for J; bases not matched to a gene: 7. There are 16 residues in the CDR3. In DNA, the CDR3 is TGTGCCAGTAGTAGTCGTCTAGCGGGGGCATACAATGAGCAGTTCTTC. Its translation is CASSSRLAGAYNEQFF.

The gene calls are TRBV18 and TRBJ2-7, with a possible D match to TRBD2 (6 bases). Germline CDR1 reads KGHSH; CDR2 reads LQKENI. Trimming cost V 8 bases and J 1 base, with 12 bases left between them. The CDR3 is 13 amino acids. The CDR3: CASGGAGSYEQYF. The CDR3 region has the DNA TGTGCCAGCGGAGGGGCAGGGTCCTACGAGCAGTACTTC.

V is TRBV19 and J is TRBJ1-4, with a possible D match to TRBD1 (6 bases). The V gene lost 4 bases and the J gene lost 8 bases, with 14 bases spanning the gap. This CDR3 contains 14 residues. Germline-derived CDR1 and CDR2 are LNHDA and SQIVND (reference sequence). The CDR3 reads CASSNTGRAEKLFF. Here the CDR3 DNA reads TGTGCCAGTAGTAATACAGGGCGAGCCGAAAAACTGTTTTTT.

The rearrangement uses TRBV10-3 and TRBJ1-1, with D tentatively TRBD1 (5 bases). V shed 7 bases and J shed 3 bases, with 12 bases lying between them. The CDR3 extends over 13 amino acids. Germline loops: CDR1 ENHRY, CDR2 SYGVKD. Here the CDR3 reads CAIMALQDTEAFF. In DNA form, the CDR3 reads TGTGCCATCATGGCCTTACAGGACACTGAAGCTTTCTTT.

This clone has just a few counts. The J gene is TRBJ1-3, the V gene TRBV18, with 7 positions matching TRBD1. This CDR3 region has 15 residues. V was pared by 5 bases and J by 2 bases, with 6 bases of the junction left unmatched. CDR1 and CDR2 from the germline V gene are KGHSH and LQKENI. The DNA for the CDR3 is TGTGCCAGCTCAGACACAGGGGTTGCTGGAAACACCATATATTTT. It translates to CASSDTGVAGNTIYF.

The gene calls are TRBV5-6 and TRBJ2-3; 9 bases fit TRBD2. The ends lost 4 bases at V and 0 bases at J; junction bases unmatched: 9. The germline CDR1 and CDR2 sequences are SGHDT and YYEEEE. This CDR3 has 17 residues. CDR3: CASSRGTSGGSTDTQYF. The CDR3 DNA follows: TGTGCCAGCAGCCGAGGTACCAGCGGGGGGAGCACAGATACGCAGTATTTT. The whole variable domain, remainder taken from reference TRBV5-6 and TRBJ2-3, is DAGVTQSPTHLIKTRGQQVTLRCSPKSGHDTVSWYQQALGQGPQFIFQYYEEEERQRGNFPDRFSGHQFPNYSSELNVNALLLGDSALYLCASSRGTSGGSTDTQYFGPGTRLTVL.

This chain connects TRBV27 to TRBJ1-1, with TRBD1 matching over 8 bases. This CDR3 is built from 13 residues. The germline gives CDR1 MNHEY, CDR2 SMNVEV (reference sequence). Trimming took 3 bases from V and 8 from J; bases not matched to a gene: 5. The CDR3 protein is CASSLGTGVEAFF. In nucleotides, the CDR3 is TGTGCCAGCAGTTTGGGGACAGGCGTCGAAGCTTTCTTT.

In nucleotides, the CDR3 is TGTGCCACCAGCATAGCTAACTATGGCTACACCTTC. This encodes CATSIANYGYTF. The chain links TRBV15 to TRBJ1-2; D call uncertain. In germline, CDR1 is LNHNV, CDR2 YYDKDF (reference sequence). Trimming removed 4 bases from V and 0 bases from J, with 3 bases in between. This CDR3 is built from 12 residues.

This chain connects TRBV19 to TRBJ2-1, with 10 nucleotides matching TRBD2. The CDR3 spans 14 residues. Germline CDR1 is LNHDA and CDR2 is SQIVND (reference sequence). V lost 10 bases, J lost 9 bases, and 12 bases stayed unmatched. This chain's CDR3 is CATKTAGGEGEQFF. The CDR3 DNA follows: TGTGCCACTAAAACAGCGGGAGGGGAAGGTGAGCAGTTCTTC. Complete variable domain (other parts from reference TRBV19 and TRBJ2-1): DGGITQSPKYLFRKEGQNVTLSCEQNLNHDAMYWYRQDPGQGLRLIYYSQIVNDFQKGDIAEGYSVSREKKESFPLTVTSAQKNPTAFYLCATKTAGGEGEQFFGPGTRLTVL.

The V gene is TRBV27, the J gene TRBJ2-7, with TRBD2 matching 10 bases. V lost 5 bases to trimming and J lost 3 bases; unmatched junction nucleotides: 10. Germline assignment: CDR1 MNHEY and CDR2 SMNVEV (reference sequence). The CDR3 runs to 16 residues. The CDR3 region has the DNA TGTGCCAGCAGTCGCTCCCTAGCGGGAGCCATCTACGAGCAGTACTTC. Translating it yields CASSRSLAGAIYEQYF.

The chain joins TRBV4-1 to TRBJ2-3, with D tentatively TRBD2 (5 bases). The V and J ends lost 3 bases and 0 bases respectively, with 13 bases between them. Germline loops: CDR1 MGHRA, CDR2 YSYEKL. The CDR3 is 16 residues long. CDR3 coding DNA: TGCGCCAGCAGCCAGGGAGACACTCGTAGCACAGATACGCAGTATTTT. Translated: CASSQGDTRSTDTQYF.

This chain connects TRBV6-2 or TRBV6-3 to TRBJ1-1; 10 bases fit TRBD1. CDR3 length equals 17 residues. V dropped 2 bases and J dropped 4; count of bases not matched to a gene: 10. Germline CDR1 MNHEY, CDR2 SVGEGT. The CDR3 region is CASSYPAARTGGTEAFF. In DNA form, the CDR3 reads TGTGCCAGCAGTTACCCAGCCGCCCGGACAGGGGGCACTGAAGCTTTCTTT.

The V gene is TRBV9, the J gene TRBJ1-1; tentative D call: TRBD1 (5 bases). With 1 base removed from V and 1 base from J, the gap between germline ends came to 8 bases. The CDR3 runs 14 residues. The germline V gene has CDR1 SGDLS and CDR2 YYNGEE. Written as DNA, the CDR3 is TGTGCCAGCAGCGTAACAGGCCAGAACACTGAAGCTTTCTTT. Amino acid sequence: CASSVTGQNTEAFF. Based on the CDR3 plus reference TRBV9 and TRBJ1-1, the full variable domain is DSGVTQTPKHLITATGQRVTLRCSPRSGDLSVYWYQQSLDQGLQFLIQYYNGEERAKGNILERFSAQQFPDLHSELNLSSLELGDSALYFCASSVTGQNTEAFFGQGTRLTVV.

V usage is TRBV29-1 and J usage is TRBJ1-1; D is perhaps TRBD1 (5 bases). This CDR3 is 13 amino acids long. Germline V CDR1 and CDR2: SQVTM, ANQGSEA. The ends were cut back, 2 bases at V and 1 base at J, with 8 bases in the middle. The CDR3 sequence: CSVETDRNTEAFF. Written as DNA, the CDR3 is TGCAGCGTTGAAACCGACAGGAACACTGAAGCTTTCTTT.

The rearrangement links TRBV7-9 to TRBJ1-4, with TRBD1 matching 7 bases. V shed 2 bases and J 6 bases; nucleotides not matched to a gene: 0. Germline V gene data show CDR1 as SEHNR and CDR2 as FQNEAQ (reference sequence). The CDR3 consists of 13 residues. The CDR3: CASSLQGDEKLFF. The CDR3 nucleotides read TGTGCCAGCAGCTTACAGGGGGATGAAAAACTGTTTTTT.

This chain uses TRBV5-1 with TRBJ2-7; 7 bases agree with TRBD2. V gave up 6 bases and J gave up 4 bases; unmatched junction bases: 10. Germline CDR1 reads SGHRS; CDR2 reads YFSETQ. There are 14 residues in the CDR3. DNA for the CDR3: TGCGCCAGCACGCCTAGCGGACTTTCTTACGAGCAGTACTTC. This sequence encodes CASTPSGLSYEQYF. Variable domain in full (rest from reference TRBV5-1 and TRBJ2-7): KAGVTQTPRYLIKTRGQQVTLSCSPISGHRSVSWYQQTPGQGLQFLFEYFSETQRNKGNFPGRFSGRQFSNSRSEMNVSTLELGDSALYLCASTPSGLSYEQYFGPGTRLTVT.

In nucleotides, the CDR3 is TGTGCCAGCAGCTTCCCTTATGGCTACACCTTC. This gives the protein CASSFPYGYTF. The chain uses TRBV5-5 and TRBJ1-2, with D unclear. The V end lost 2 bases, the J end lost 5 bases, and 4 bases lay between the germline ends. The V gene's germline CDR1 is SGHKS and CDR2 YYEKEE (reference sequence). The CDR3 consists of 11 residues. Using reference TRBV5-5 and TRBJ1-2 for the parts outside the CDR3, the full variable domain is DAGVTQSPTHLIKTRGQQVTLRCSPISGHKSVSWYQQVLGQGPQFIFQYYEKEERGRGNFPDRFSARQFPNYSSELNVNALLLGDSALYLCASSFPYGYTFGSGTRLTVV.

This clone was observed a few times. The chain carries TRBV28 and TRBJ1-4; D gene unclear. The CDR3 length is 13 residues. CDR1 is MDHEN, CDR2 SYDVKM, per germline. The germline V and J ends were trimmed by 6 bases and 4 bases, with 9 bases remaining between them. The CDR3 sequence is CASRQLLNEKLFF. In nucleotides, the CDR3 is TGTGCCAGCAGACAGCTACTTAATGAAAAACTGTTTTTT.

The V call is TRBV19, the J call TRBJ1-3, with D unresolved. This CDR3 has 13 residues. From germline, CDR1 is LNHDA and CDR2 SQIVND (reference sequence). Trimming left V 5 bases short and J 5 bases short, with 10 bases between. CDR3: CASSPRGRNTIYF. CDR3 in DNA: TGTGCCAGTAGTCCCCGAGGGCGAAACACCATATATTTT.

CDR3 sequence reads: CATSRSYQVGGDYGYTF. The CDR3 nucleotides are TGTGCCACCTCAAGGTCCTACCAGGTCGGCGGGGACTATGGCTACACCTTC. The gene calls are TRBV25-1 and TRBJ1-2; unclear D gene. The CDR3 contains 17 residues. V was cut by 10 bases and J by 3 bases, with 27 bases left in between. CDR1 MGHDK and CDR2 SYGVNS come from the germline V gene.

The chain uses TRBV27 and TRBJ2-7, with D possibly TRBD2 on 6 matching bases. This CDR3 is 14 amino acids long. V gave up 3 bases and J gave up 4 bases, with 13 bases separating them. CDR1 is MNHEY and CDR2 is SMNVEV in the germline V gene (reference sequence). CDR3 residues: CASSLSAGRYEQYF. The DNA for the CDR3 is TGTGCCAGCAGTTTGTCGGCAGGGAGGTACGAGCAGTACTTC.

This clone appeared a single time. V and J are TRBV9 and TRBJ1-3, with a weak D call TRBD1 (5 bases). This CDR3 is built from 14 residues. Looked up from germline, CDR1 is SGDLS and CDR2 is YYNGEE. The V and J ends lost 4 bases and 1 base respectively, with 9 bases between them. The CDR3 protein is CASSPRTSGNTIYF. The CDR3 region has the DNA TGTGCCAGCAGCCCCCGGACATCTGGAAACACCATATATTTT.

This chain uses TRBV5-1 with TRBJ1-1; perhaps TRBD1 as D (6 bases). Looked up from germline, CDR1 is SGHRS and CDR2 is YFSETQ. The germline V and J ends were trimmed by 4 bases and 4 bases, with 14 bases remaining between them. The CDR3 consists of 14 residues. CDR3 amino acids: CASSAQGSPTEAFF. The CDR3 DNA follows: TGCGCCAGCAGCGCACAGGGCTCGCCCACTGAAGCTTTCTTT.

The genes are TRBV6-1 and TRBJ1-3; a possible D gene is TRBD1 (6 bases). The germline gives CDR1 MNHNS, CDR2 SASEGT. The ends were cut back, 1 base at V and 4 bases at J, with 8 bases in the middle. This CDR3 comprises 14 residues. DNA for the CDR3: TGTGCCAGCAGTGAAGTCAGGGGCGGAAACACCATATATTTT. It is translated as CASSEVRGGNTIYF.

This rearrangement joins TRBV7-2 to TRBJ2-7; 8 nucleotides agree with TRBD1. Germline lookup yields CDR1 SGHTA and CDR2 FQGNSA. V shed 5 bases and J 3 bases; nucleotides not matched to a gene: 6. CDR3 length: 14 residues. The CDR3 DNA sequence: TGTGCCAGCAGCACGACAGGGGTACACTACGAGCAGTACTTC. Translating it yields CASSTTGVHYEQYF.

The chain couples TRBV9 to TRBJ2-5; D perhaps matches TRBD1 (5 bases). The length of the CDR3 is 14 residues. The germline V gene encodes CDR1 SGDLS and CDR2 YYNGEE. V was shortened by 4 bases and J by 0 bases, with 10 bases between the two germline ends. Here the CDR3 DNA reads TGTGCCAGCAGCACCCGACAGTACCAAGAGACCCAGTACTTC. Residues: CASSTRQYQETQYF. Drawing the rest from reference TRBV9 and TRBJ2-5, the complete variable domain is DSGVTQTPKHLITATGQRVTLRCSPRSGDLSVYWYQQSLDQGLQFLIQYYNGEERAKGNILERFSAQQFPDLHSELNLSSLELGDSALYFCASSTRQYQETQYFGPGTRLLVL.